This TCR beta chain is drawn from a study of regulatory T cells in long-lasting Graves disease. Whole-study results and caveats: Persistent patients had more shared public clonotypes (around 3,000) than new patients (around 950).

Arm-PCR with iRepertoire HTBI primers amplified the CDR3 regions for these TCR beta libraries. TCRdb independently ran MiXCR on the multiplex PCR reads; one entry per CDR3 protein. The data contain roughly 530,000 distinct CDR3 sequences, more than 15% of them singletons. The V end was cut by 0 bases, the J end by 0 bases, with 9 bases between. CDR1 and CDR2 from the germline V gene are LGHDT and YNNKEL (reference sequence). The length of the CDR3 is 16 residues. This clonotype was seen at least ten times. Its antigen is unknown. Time point described: newly diagnosed GD, antithyroid drugs for less than 3 months. There was RNA extracted from PBMCs, and the TCR library was made from it. The same sample was also used in a study of T cells in Graves' hyperthyroidism and ophthalmopathy.

The TCR sequence derives from a woman aged 35 to 60 with Graves disease. The chain links TRBV3-1 to TRBJ2-1, with a possible D match to TRBD1 (5 bases). The material was peripheral blood mononuclear cells (PBMCs), obtained at new diagnosis, from a patient treated with antithyroid drugs. CDR3: CASSQEGDSSYNEQFF. As DNA, the CDR3 is TGTGCCAGCAGCCAAGAAGGGGATAGCTCCTACAATGAGCAGTTCTTC.